This TCR beta chain was captured in a study of blood T cells in healthy people across ages. Germline assignment: CDR1 SGHDN and CDR2 FVKESK. This CDR3 spans 17 amino acids. Study-level results: When set beside aged donors, long-lived donors presented more naive CD4+ cells and higher diversity.

Primers used in a second PCR of roughly 7 to 11 cycles were a sample-barcoded 5' primer and a J-beta primer mix. TCRdb re-derived calls from the 5' RACE reads in MiXCR, one entry per CDR3 protein. The sample holds around 1,800,000 distinct CDR3 sequences, around 42% seen once. This clonotype was recorded once. The antigen is undetermined. An end of the junction differs from the germline gene, which may be a read error. The chain uses TRBV14 and TRBJ2-1; D is possibly TRBD2 (5 bases). This receptor was identified in a human donor in good health. The sequenced sample was blood. CDR3 loop: CDSSQESSGVSYNEQFF. CDR3 nucleotides: TGTGACAGCAGCCAAGAGTCATCCGGGGTGTCCTACAATGAGCAGTTCTTC.